Below, 10 T cell receptor beta chains from the same sample are listed, as sequenced in a study of CD8+CD57+ T cells in acquired aplastic anemia. Using genomic DNA as the template, TCR beta VDJ and CDR3 profiling was carried out. Via MiXCR, TCRdb re-called the reads, giving one row per CDR3 protein. The sample lists about 270,000 distinct CDR3 sequences, roughly three fifths seen once, with around 8% in the top ten. Source material: sorted CD4+, CD8+, or CD8+CD57+ T cells (not recorded which) from PBMCs. Source of these receptors: a human donor with severe aplastic anemia or a healthy control (not recorded which).

This clonotype appeared many times. The V and J genes are TRBV29-1 and TRBJ1-2; D may be TRBD1 (6 bases). Germline V CDR1 and CDR2: SQVTM, ANQGSEA. This CDR3 is 12 amino acids long. V was trimmed by 5 bases and J by 5 bases, leaving 12 bases between them. The CDR3 loop is CSVRGEWYGYTF. Written as DNA, the CDR3 is TGCAGCGTTAGGGGGGAGTGGTATGGCTACACCTTC.

This rearrangement joins TRBV3-1 to TRBJ1-2; D remains unclear. The CDR3 runs to 15 residues. V was pared by 1 base and J by 2 bases, with 11 bases between. CDR1 LGHDT and CDR2 YNNKEL come from the germline V gene (reference sequence). The CDR3 sequence is CASSQVSGLNYGYTF. The CDR3 DNA is TGTGCCAGCAGCCAAGTTTCAGGTTTGAACTATGGCTACACCTTC.

This clonotype occurred a few times. The rearrangement uses TRBV20-1 and TRBJ1-3, with a tentative D call TRBD1 (6 bases). Trimming took off 5 bases at V and 1 base at J, with 9 bases between the two ends. This CDR3 spans 13 amino acids. Germline-derived CDR1 and CDR2 are DFQATT and SNEGSKA (reference sequence). The CDR3 DNA sequence: TGCAGTGCTGGGACACAGTCTGGAAACACCATATATTTT. This encodes CSAGTQSGNTIYF.

The chain joins TRBV6-1 to TRBJ2-1, with 12 bases matching TRBD2. Trimming took 6 bases from V and 10 from J; bases not matched to a gene: 16. The CDR3 has 17 residues. Germline V CDR1 and CDR2: MNHNS, SASEGT. CDR3 residues: CASSGTVASGGVGEQFF. DNA of the CDR3: TGTGCCAGCAGCGGAACCGTGGCTAGCGGGGGGGTTGGGGAGCAGTTCTTC.

The V and J genes are TRBV7-2 and TRBJ1-2; a possible D gene is TRBD1 (6 bases). Trimming stripped 1 base from V and 8 bases from J, with 17 bases between. The CDR3 length is 15 residues. CDR1 and CDR2 (germline): SGHTA, FQGNSA. CDR3 amino acids: CASSLGKQGRKGYTF. The DNA of the CDR3 is TGTGCCAGCAGCTTAGGGAAACAGGGACGGAAGGGCTACACCTTC.

The sample holds many counts of this clonotype. The J gene is TRBJ2-3, the V gene TRBV7-3; D not certain. Germline CDR1 SGHTA, CDR2 FQGTGA. Trimming left V 1 base short and J 2 bases short, with 7 bases between. The length of the CDR3 is 14 residues. CDR3 region: CASSLSSYTDTQYF. CDR3 nucleotides: TGTGCCAGCAGCTTAAGTAGTTACACAGATACGCAGTATTTT. The variable domain in full, with the rest retrieved from reference TRBV7-3 and TRBJ2-3, is GAGVSQTPSNKVTEKGKYVELRCDPISGHTALYWYRQSLGQGPEFLIYFQGTGAADDSGLPNDRFFAVRPEGSVSTLKIQRTERGDSAVYLCASSLSSYTDTQYFGPGTRLTVL.

In this sample, this clonotype turned up many times. The chain recombines TRBV19 with TRBJ1-2; no clear D. V dropped 4 bases and J dropped 5 bases, with 8 bases sitting between them. The CDR3 extends over 12 amino acids. Germline loops: CDR1 LNHDA, CDR2 SQIVND (reference sequence). CDR3 sequence reads: CASSTRGYGYTF. The CDR3 DNA follows: TGTGCCAGTAGTACCAGAGGATATGGCTACACCTTC. The entire variable domain, with the rest obtained from reference TRBV19 and TRBJ1-2, is as follows: DGGITQSPKYLFRKEGQNVTLSCEQNLNHDAMYWYRQDPGQGLRLIYYSQIVNDFQKGDIAEGYSVSREKKESFPLTVTSAQKNPTAFYLCASSTRGYGYTFGSGTRLTVV.

This chain uses TRBV6-2 or TRBV6-3 with TRBJ2-7; tentative D call: TRBD1 (6 bases). The CDR3 is 12 amino acids. Germline CDR1 is MNHEY and CDR2 is SVGEGT. V lost 11 bases to trimming and J lost 2 bases, with 13 bases between them. The CDR3 is CAVQGTAYEQYF. The CDR3 nucleotides are TGTGCCGTCCAGGGGACCGCCTACGAGCAGTACTTC.

This chain links TRBV7-2 with TRBJ1-2, with D unresolved. Germline V CDR1 and CDR2: SGHTA, FQGNSA. V lost 5 bases to trimming and J lost 4 bases, with 14 bases between them. The CDR3 consists of 14 residues. CDR3 sequence (DNA): TGTGCCAGCAGCCAAGACCCCGCTGGCTATGGCTACACCTTC. This codes for CASSQDPAGYGYTF.

J is TRBJ1-2 and V is TRBV7-9; unclear D gene. The CDR3 sequence is 12 residues long. Trimming removed 1 base at V and 5 bases at J, with 5 bases between. Germline loops: CDR1 SEHNR, CDR2 FQNEAQ (reference sequence). This chain's CDR3 is CASSLEPYGYTF. The CDR3 DNA sequence: TGTGCCAGCAGCTTAGAACCTTATGGCTACACCTTC.